Listed below are T cell receptor beta chains from one sample, sequenced in a study of blood T cell repertoires in COVID-19. Sequencing was performed with immunoSEQ multiplex PCR; in TCRdb, only in-frame clones are kept and a portion is missing. The table has some 290,000 clones, 90% seen once. Material for sequencing was peripheral blood. Receptors originate from a woman in her thirties or forties with COVID-19, enrolled during active disease. The CDR3 runs from the conserved cysteine through the conserved F or W. A D gene is named only where the DNA matches it firmly. Only some rows state a clone size, as once, few, many or a class for expanded clones.

D	V	J	size	CDR3	DNA
.	TRBV5-1	TRBJ2-5	.	CASSLARGYGQETQYF	TGCGCCAGCAGCTTGGCAAGGGGCTACGGACAAGAGACCCAGTACTTC
TRBD1	TRBV9	TRBJ1-5	.	CASSRGGAVAGGNQPQHF	TGTGCCAGCTCCCGTGGCGGAGCGGTGGCAGGGGGGAATCAGCCCCAGCATTTT
.	TRBV11-2	TRBJ1-4	once	CASSLGLPGLGGEKLFF	TGTGCCAGCAGCTTAGGGCTACCAGGGCTCGGGGGTGAAAAACTGTTTTTT
.	TRBV25-1	TRBJ2-1	.	CASRRQREQFF	TGTGCCAGCAGGAGACAACGGGAGCAGTTCTTC
TRBD2	TRBV4-1	TRBJ2-1	.	CASSLQPGLANFEQFF	TGCGCCAGCAGCCTGCAACCGGGACTAGCGAATTTTGAGCAGTTCTTC
.	TRBV15	TRBJ2-6	.	CATSIAIAPGANVLTF	TGTGCCACCAGCATAGCTATCGCCCCTGGGGCCAACGTCCTGACTTTC
TRBD2	TRBV7-9	TRBJ2-2	.	CASSPPGGAHTGELFF	TGTGCCAGCAGCCCCCCCGGGGGGGCGCACACCGGGGAGCTGTTTTTT
TRBD1	TRBV27	TRBJ1-1	.	CASSLKVGYWTGMGDTEAFF	TGTGCCAGCAGTTTAAAAGTAGGATACTGGACAGGGATGGGAGACACTGAAGCTTTCTTT
TRBD1	TRBV5-4	TRBJ2-7	.	CASSLDTGAKDEQYF	TGTGCCAGCAGCTTGGATACAGGGGCAAAAGACGAGCAGTACTTC
TRBD1	TRBV6-5	TRBJ2-7	.	CASSSTGVILYEQYF	TGTGCCAGCAGTTCTACAGGGGTAATTCTCTACGAGCAGTACTTC
.	TRBV21-1	TRBJ1-1	.	CASSLRDRELNEAFF	TGTGCCAGCAGCCTCCGGGACAGAGAGTTAAATGAAGCTTTCTTT
.	TRBV18	TRBJ2-7	.	CASSPPDSYEQYF	TGTGCCAGCTCACCACCGGACAGCTACGAGCAGTACTTC
.	TRBV11-2	TRBJ2-1	.	CASRSLRYSYNEQFF	TGTGCCAGCCGGAGTCTCCGGTACTCCTACAATGAGCAGTTCTTC
TRBD1	TRBV7-2	TRBJ1-2	.	CASSLGRGQSYGYTF	TGTGCCAGCAGCTTAGGTAGGGGGCAGAGCTATGGCTACACCTTC
TRBD1	TRBV7-2	TRBJ1-4	.	CASSSPHSGTAANEKLFF	TGTGCCAGCAGCTCCCCGCACTCTGGGACAGCCGCTAATGAAAAACTGTTTTTT
.	TRBV5-6	TRBJ2-3	.	CASSLGRRNTDTQYF	TGTGCCAGCAGCTTGGGGCGGCGGAACACAGATACGCAGTATTTT
.	TRBV5-1	TRBJ1-1	.	CASSLPGNTEAFF	TGCGCCAGCAGCTTGCCGGGAAACACTGAAGCTTTCTTT
TRBD1	TRBV24-1	TRBJ1-3	.	CATSDSKTGLSGNTIYF	TGTGCCACCAGTGATTCCAAGACAGGGCTCTCTGGAAACACCATATATTTT
.	TRBV5-6	TRBJ1-2	.	CASSPRGGLYGYTF	TGTGCCAGCAGCCCTCGGGGAGGCCTCTATGGCTACACCTTC
TRBD1	TRBV6-2/TRBV6-3	TRBJ1-3	once	CASSYFGTVSGNTIYF	TGTGCCAGCAGTTACTTCGGGACAGTCTCTGGAAACACCATATATTTT
.	TRBV12-5	TRBJ2-1	.	CASRQYNEQFF	TGTGCTAGCAGACAGTACAATGAGCAGTTCTTC
.	TRBV11-2	TRBJ2-3	.	CASSRGVSTDTQYF	TGTGCCAGCAGCAGGGGCGTTAGCACAGATACGCAGTATTTT
TRBD2	TRBV5-6	TRBJ2-5	once	CASSHSGGNQETQYF	TGTGCCAGCAGCCATAGCGGGGGAAACCAAGAGACCCAGTACTTC
.	TRBV5-5	TRBJ1-6	.	CASSPGGPGTSSYNSPLHF	TGTGCCAGCAGCCCGGGGGGTCCAGGGACTAGCTCCTATAATTCACCCCTCCACTTT
.	TRBV18	TRBJ1-5	.	CASSPYFTGDDQPQHF	TGTGCCAGCTCACCATATTTCACGGGGGACGATCAGCCCCAGCATTTT
.	TRBV9	TRBJ2-7	.	CASSVVAQGEQYF	TGTGCCAGCAGCGTAGTTGCCCAGGGAGAGCAGTACTTC
.	TRBV24-1	TRBJ2-5	.	CATSDLGVETQYF	TGTGCCACCAGTGATTTAGGGGTTGAGACCCAGTACTTC
.	TRBV4-1	TRBJ2-5	.	CASSQDSIGQETQYF	TGCGCCAGCAGCCAAGATAGCATCGGACAAGAGACCCAGTACTTC
TRBD1	TRBV27	TRBJ2-5	.	CASSPIGQEETQYF	TGTGCCAGCAGTCCTATAGGACAGGAAGAGACCCAGTACTTC
TRBD1	TRBV19	TRBJ1-5	few	CASSHRGGNQPQHF	TGTGCCAGTAGCCACAGGGGTGGCAATCAGCCCCAGCATTTT
.	TRBV6-1	TRBJ1-2	.	CASSEGAGAYYGYTF	TGTGCCAGCAGTGAAGGGGCAGGGGCCTACTATGGCTACACCTTC
.	TRBV5-1	TRBJ2-5	.	CASSLTGSQETQYF	TGCGCCAGCAGCTTGACAGGGAGCCAAGAGACCCAGTACTTC
TRBD2	TRBV28	TRBJ2-1	few	CASSLGGWKINEQFF	TGTGCCAGCAGTTTGGGAGGGTGGAAGATCAATGAGCAGTTCTTC
.	TRBV29-1	TRBJ2-7	once	CSVRGSYEQYF	TGCAGCGTTAGGGGTTCCTACGAGCAGTACTTC
.	TRBV5-6	TRBJ1-4	.	CASSLRTNEKLFF	TGTGCCAGCAGCCTCCGGACTAATGAAAAACTGTTTTTT
.	TRBV28	TRBJ2-7	.	CASRTGDYEQYF	TGTGCCAGCAGGACAGGTGACTACGAGCAGTACTTC
TRBD1	TRBV4-3	TRBJ1-6	.	CASSQDTGTGDSPLHF	TGCGCCAGCAGCCAAGATACCGGGACAGGGGACTCACCCCTCCACTTT
.	TRBV28	TRBJ1-1	.	CASSPGGKEEAFF	TGTGCCAGCAGTCCGGGGGGGAAGGAGGAAGCTTTCTTT
TRBD1	TRBV24-1	TRBJ2-7	.	CATSDGVPGQGYEQYF	TGTGCCACCAGTGATGGCGTACCGGGACAGGGCTACGAGCAGTACTTC
TRBD1	TRBV5-1	TRBJ1-6	.	CASSVQGAINSPLHF	TGCGCCAGCAGCGTGCAGGGGGCGATTAATTCACCCCTCCACTTT
.	TRBV12-3/TRBV12-4	TRBJ1-2	.	CASSPQGEYGYTF	TGTGCCAGCAGTCCACAGGGAGAGTATGGCTACACCTTC
.	TRBV28	TRBJ1-4	.	CASSLSGIYEKLFF	TGTGCCAGCAGTCTTTCCGGGATCTATGAAAAACTGTTTTTT
.	TRBV4-3	TRBJ2-1	.	CASSQERGEQFF	TGCGCCAGCAGCCAAGAACGAGGAGAGCAGTTCTTC
.	TRBV6-5	TRBJ1-2	few	CASIGGAGYTF	TGTGCCAGCATAGGTGGGGCGGGCTACACCTTC
.	TRBV19	TRBJ1-6	.	CASSIGQGSRSPLHF	TGTGCCAGTAGTATAGGGCAGGGCTCACGGTCACCCCTCCACTTT
TRBD1	TRBV6-5	TRBJ2-1	.	CANPGQGPNEQFF	TGTGCCAACCCGGGACAGGGTCCCAATGAGCAGTTCTTC
.	TRBV3-1/TRBV3-2	TRBJ1-3	.	CASSQGPGKKGTIYF	TGTGCCAGCAGCCAAGGACCGGGAAAGAAGGGCACCATATATTTT
.	TRBV27	TRBJ2-6	.	CASSLLGGTGANVLTF	TGTGCCAGCAGTTTATTAGGGGGAACTGGGGCCAACGTCCTGACTTTC
.	TRBV4-1	TRBJ1-2	.	CASSQEEGWDYGHTF	TGCGCCAGCAGCCAAGAGGAGGGATGGGACTATGGCCACACCTTC
.	TRBV14	TRBJ1-6	.	CASRFGLLGSPLHF	TGTGCCAGCAGATTCGGCCTCCTAGGTTCACCCCTCCACTTT
TRBD2	TRBV20-1	TRBJ2-7	.	CSASAGTSVAEQYF	TGCAGTGCTAGTGCCGGGACTAGCGTTGCCGAGCAGTACTTC
TRBD2	TRBV12-5	TRBJ2-1	.	CASGQLAPYNEQFF	TGTGCTAGTGGCCAACTAGCGCCCTACAATGAGCAGTTCTTC
.	TRBV27	TRBJ2-6	.	CASSFSSGANVLTF	TGTGCCAGCAGTTTCAGCTCTGGGGCCAACGTCCTGACTTTC
.	TRBV7-2	TRBJ2-1	once	CASSLTGGQGRVQFF	TGTGCCAGCAGCTTAACGGGAGGACAGGGCAGGGTGCAGTTCTTC